This paragraph reports one T cell receptor beta chain. Its antigen is undetermined. The CDR3 has 13 amino acids. CDR1 and CDR2 from the germline V gene are SQVTM and ANQGSEA. V was pared by 8 bases and J by 4 bases, with 8 bases of the junction left unmatched. The data originate from a study of cytomegalovirus exposure and HLA in healthy donors. Overall study context: Earlier, fewer than 140 million unique TCR beta sequences were recovered from about 200 million T cells by an analysis.

General study results and limits: TCR beta V- and J-gene trimming was later associated with a missense DCLRE1C variant. HLA-A and HLA-B allele assignments for most subjects were reportedly predicted accurately using TCR beta sequences.

The PCR ran on 60 Vbeta and 13 Jbeta primers. TCRdb's copy holds only in-frame clones and misses some; the assay was immunoSEQ multiplex PCR. The table records roughly 160,000 clones, approximately 76% of them present only once. Sequencing used PBMCs. The receptor was derived from a man aged 60 to 75 in good health and CMV-seronegative. The chain uses TRBV29-1 and TRBJ2-7, with 10 bases identical to TRBD1. CDR3 region: CSFSGTGAYEQYF. DNA for the CDR3: TGCAGCTTCTCCGGGACAGGGGCTTACGAGCAGTACTTC.